This T cell receptor (beta chain) was sequenced for a study of T-cell memory formation after mild COVID-19. Background on the study: TCR clustering was largely donor specific.

This clonotype showed up just a few times. Antigen unknown. Findings and caveats of the study: Those CD4+ clones that contracted were mainly in CM and EM (CD8+ ones in EMRA). Cross-reactive memory seemingly joined, as some responding clones were found in pre-infection memory.

UMIs and sample barcodes were carried by the TCR alpha and TCR beta cDNA libraries that 5'RACE produced using constant-segment primers. TCRdb re-called the 5' RACE reads through MiXCR, storing one row per CDR3 protein. The table lists under 300,000 distinct CDR3 sequences, 8% to 10% of them singletons. The CDR3 is 13 amino acids. The germline V gene encodes CDR1 MNHEY and CDR2 SVGEGT. V lost 6 bases and J 1 base, leaving 10 bases between the germline ends. The clonotype comes from a man aged 18 to 30 who had mild COVID-19 (a few samples of this study predate the infection). Cell type and time point are not known. The chain is built from TRBV6-2 or TRBV6-3 and TRBJ2-7, with D possibly being TRBD1 or TRBD2 (5 bases each). Sequenced input: PBMCs or a T cell subset sorted from them (not recorded which). This chain's CDR3 is CASRGVPSYEQYV. The CDR3, as DNA: TGTGCCAGCAGGGGGGTCCCATCCTACGAGCAGTACGTC.